This T cell receptor beta chain was found in a study of radiation and T cells in renal cell carcinoma. The overall study: Nephrectomy followed 15 Gy stereotactic body radiation by 4 weeks.

Note on this clone: The antigen is not known.

Time point given: blood 2 weeks post-SBRT. Regarding treatment: 15 Gy SBRT to primary tumor, nephrectomy 4 weeks later. Clear cell pathology was present in this patient's renal cell carcinoma. From germline, CDR1 is SGHKS and CDR2 YYEKEE (reference sequence). The CDR3 totals 14 residues. Trimming left V 0 bases short and J 6 bases short, with 12 bases between. Regarding the study as a whole: Top tumor clonotypes rose in blood 2 weeks post-radiation, then contracted.

TCRdb keeps only in-frame clones here, not all; method: immunoSEQ multiplex PCR. The sample has some 130,000 clones; around 89% are singletons. The chain couples TRBV5-5 to TRBJ1-1; perhaps TRBD1 as D (5 bases). The source is a woman between 65 and 79 years old with renal cell carcinoma. The sample here was blood, taken from a patient whose treatment included radiotherapy and nephrectomy. The CDR3 protein is CASSLEAGWPEAFF. CDR3 DNA: TGTGCCAGCAGCTTGGAGGCAGGGTGGCCTGAAGCTTTCTTT.